Listed below are T cell receptor beta chains from one sample, sequenced in a study of T-cell reconstitution after alpha-beta-depleted transplantation in children. TCRdb re-called the PCR reads through MiXCR, storing one row per CDR3 protein. The sample has approximately 510,000 distinct CDR3 sequences, about 17% seen once. The specimen was PBMCs from the stem cell graft donor, collected from the stem cell graft. These TCRs come from a human donor who donated a stem cell graft to a child with acute lymphoblastic leukemia. Each CDR3 is given without its conserved first and last residue. Fields, in order: V gene, CDR3 length, J gene, CDR3 protein.

TRBV29-1	14	TRBJ2-4	SVEDQGALAKNIQY
TRBV7-3	15	TRBJ2-1	ASSEGITSGTYNEQF
TRBV20-1	14	TRBJ1-5	SARVVQGYSNQPQH
TRBV5-1	14	TRBJ1-2	ASSKTGQEYNYGYT
TRBV12-3/TRBV12-4	12	TRBJ2-7	ASSLLAGGREQY
TRBV12-3/TRBV12-4	16	TRBJ2-5	ASSFTGLAGGWWGTQY
TRBV30	12	TRBJ1-1	AWGWIATSPEAF
TRBV20-1	14	TRBJ2-1	SARDRIAGAMNEQF
TRBV10-3	13	TRBJ1-1	AISESARWNTEAF
TRBV4-2	13	TRBJ2-2	ASSQDLTGAGELF
TRBV6-4	14	TRBJ2-3	ASKETLAGSRDTQY
TRBV21-1	18	TRBJ2-7	AHRKLGPTQTRDSSYEQY
TRBV5-1	15	TRBJ2-1	ASSLDSGRAPIHEQF
TRBV7-9	12	TRBJ1-1	ASSFEARNTEAF